This entry concerns a single T cell receptor (beta chain). Its target is not known. This sample was included in a study of cytomegalovirus exposure and HLA in healthy donors. Study context: Most genotyped donors, 65% to 90% of 350 to 500, had Caucasian-associated genetic ancestry. General observations from the study: In vitro testing confirmed a few CMV-associated chains as specific for CMV antigens. There were some V segments, including TRBV6-2 and TRBV6-3, excluded as indistinguishable.

PCR employed 60 Vbeta and 13 Jbeta primers. Assay: immunoSEQ multiplex PCR; the TCRdb copy retains only in-frame clones and omits some. The repertoire holds about 160,000 clones, with around 80% as singletons. The germline V gene encodes CDR1 LNHNV and CDR2 YYDKDF (reference sequence). V shed 1 base and J shed 9 bases, with 13 bases lying between them. The CDR3 has 14 residues. The sample was PBMCs. The chain joins TRBV15 to TRBJ2-1, with a weak D call TRBD2 (5 bases). The source of this sequence is a man aged 35-49 years in good health and CMV-seronegative. This CDR3 is CATSRAEGRGEQFF. CDR3 DNA sequence: TGTGCCACCAGCAGAGCGGAAGGACGGGGTGAGCAGTTCTTC. Complete variable domain (other parts from reference TRBV15 and TRBJ2-1): DAMVIQNPRYQVTQFGKPVTLSCSQTLNHNVMYWYQQKSSQAPKLLFHYYDKDFNNEADTPDNFQSRRPNTSFCFLDIRSPGLGDTAMYLCATSRAEGRGEQFFGPGTRLTVL.